A selection of T cell receptor beta chains follows, all from one sample in a study of blood T cell repertoires in COVID-19. TCRdb's copy holds only in-frame clones and misses some; the assay was immunoSEQ multiplex PCR. The profile shows around 230,000 clones, around 83% of them singletons. Sequenced sample: peripheral blood. The source is a woman aged 50 to 60 with acute or convalescent COVID-19. Both conserved end residues are part of each CDR3. Each record gives: J gene, clone size, D gene, V gene, CDR3 length, CDR3 protein, CDR3 DNA. The D gene is left open where the match is weak. Where a row states a size, it is once, few, many or the class of an expanded clone; other rows omit it.

TRBJ2-1	NA	NA	TRBV5-6	15	CASSLRKRSPNEQFF	TGTGCCAGCAGCTTGAGGAAGCGGTCCCCCAATGAGCAGTTCTTC
TRBJ2-6	NA	NA	TRBV11-2	14	CASTPILEPSVLTF	TGTGCCAGCACCCCGATCTTAGAACCTAGTGTCCTGACTTTC
TRBJ1-2	many	TRBD1	TRBV3-1/TRBV3-2	15	CASSRDRDPRYGYTF	TGTGCCAGCAGCCGGGACAGGGACCCTCGATATGGCTACACCTTC
TRBJ1-2	NA	NA	TRBV4-1	13	CASSQGSGEGYTF	TGCGCCAGCAGCCAAGGATCCGGGGAAGGCTACACCTTC
TRBJ2-7	NA	NA	TRBV19	15	CASSIDTGGLYEQYF	TGTGCCAGTAGTATAGATACAGGCGGCCTCTACGAGCAGTACTTC
TRBJ1-4	once	NA	TRBV24-1	13	CATSAQGGEKLFF	TGTGCCACCAGTGCGCAGGGAGGGGAAAAACTGTTTTTT
TRBJ2-5	NA	TRBD1	TRBV4-2	18	CASSRAGDPGQARETQYF	TGTGCCAGCAGCCGAGCCGGGGATCCGGGACAGGCCCGGGAGACCCAGTACTTC
TRBJ2-7	NA	NA	TRBV24-1	13	CATSARAASEQYF	TGTGCCACCAGTGCTAGAGCAGCTAGCGAGCAGTACTTC
TRBJ2-2	NA	NA	TRBV14	14	CASSLRSGSGELFF	TGTGCCAGCAGCCTCCGCAGCGGCAGCGGGGAGCTGTTTTTT
TRBJ2-2	NA	TRBD2	TRBV3-1/TRBV3-2	16	CASSNTGTSRAGELFF	TGTGCCAGCAGCAACACCGGGACTAGTCGAGCCGGGGAGCTGTTTTTT
TRBJ2-1	NA	TRBD1	TRBV19	15	CASSTRQGGINEQFF	TGTGCCAGTAGTACTCGACAGGGGGGGATCAATGAGCAGTTCTTC
TRBJ1-5	NA	NA	TRBV19	13	CASSRTVNQPQHF	TGTGCCAGTAGTAGAACAGTCAATCAGCCCCAGCATTTT
TRBJ2-2	NA	NA	TRBV7-2	15	CASSLGHPGTGELFF	TGTGCCAGCAGCTTAGGGCACCCGGGGACCGGGGAGCTGTTTTTT
TRBJ2-7	once	NA	TRBV3-1/TRBV3-2	13	CASSLGLAYEQYF	TGTGCCAGCAGCCTGGGACTGGCCTACGAGCAGTACTTC
TRBJ2-1	NA	TRBD2	TRBV5-5	15	CASTVLAGAGNEQFF	TGTGCCAGCACCGTTCTAGCGGGAGCGGGGAATGAGCAGTTCTTC
TRBJ2-7	NA	NA	TRBV5-1	14	CASSLGGRASEQYF	TGCGCCAGCAGCTTGGGGGGCAGGGCATCCGAGCAGTACTTC
TRBJ1-1	NA	NA	TRBV11-2	15	CASTLVGTLNTEAFF	TGTGCCAGCACGTTGGTGGGCACCTTGAACACTGAAGCTTTCTTT
TRBJ2-7	NA	TRBD1	TRBV2	16	CASSAGRQGAAYEQYF	TGTGCCAGCAGTGCGGGACGACAGGGGGCGGCCTACGAGCAGTACTTC
TRBJ2-7	many	TRBD1	TRBV5-4	15	CASSTDRGLGYEQYF	TGTGCCAGCAGCACGGACAGGGGGCTGGGCTACGAGCAGTACTTC
TRBJ1-1	NA	NA	TRBV3-1/TRBV3-2	14	CASSQASGETEAFF	TGTGCCAGCAGCCAAGCATCGGGGGAAACTGAAGCTTTCTTT
TRBJ1-5	NA	TRBD1	TRBV5-6	14	CASSGWTGGQPQHF	TGTGCCAGCAGCGGGTGGACAGGGGGTCAGCCCCAGCATTTT
TRBJ2-2	NA	NA	TRBV3-1/TRBV3-2	15	CASSQVGGNTGELFF	TGTGCCAGCAGCCAAGTCGGAGGGAACACCGGGGAGCTGTTTTTT
TRBJ1-1	NA	NA	TRBV5-1	16	CASSPLLDRTNTEAFF	TGCGCCAGCAGCCCTCTACTTGACAGGACCAACACTGAAGCTTTCTTT
TRBJ2-3	NA	NA	TRBV27	15	CASSRRRPGTDTQYF	TGTGCCAGCAGTCGTAGAAGGCCGGGAACAGATACGCAGTATTTT
TRBJ2-7	NA	NA	TRBV7-3	14	CASSPGGDGYEQYF	TGTGCCAGCAGCCCTGGCGGGGACGGCTACGAGCAGTACTTC
TRBJ2-7	few	NA	TRBV28	12	CASIGNSYEQYF	TGTGCCAGCATCGGGAACTCCTACGAGCAGTACTTC
TRBJ2-5	NA	NA	TRBV5-1	15	CASTSLWTTQETQYF	TGCGCCAGCACCTCTTTGTGGACAACACAAGAGACCCAGTACTTC
TRBJ2-5	NA	NA	TRBV18	13	CASSISVRETQYF	TGTGCCAGCTCAATCTCCGTCAGAGAGACCCAGTACTTC
TRBJ1-1	NA	TRBD1	TRBV7-2	14	CASSFRYRGTEAFF	TGTGCCAGCAGCTTCCGTTACAGGGGCACTGAAGCTTTCTTT
TRBJ2-1	NA	TRBD2	TRBV9	15	CASSLYRGGMNEQFF	TGTGCCAGCAGCCTTTACCGGGGGGGAATGAATGAGCAGTTCTTC
TRBJ2-3	few	NA	TRBV18	11	CASSYTDTQYF	TGTGCCAGCTCATACACAGATACGCAGTATTTT
TRBJ2-7	NA	NA	TRBV5-1	12	CASSQLGYEQYF	TGCGCCAGCAGCCAACTAGGCTACGAGCAGTACTTC
TRBJ2-2	many	TRBD2	TRBV3-1/TRBV3-2	17	CASSLRTSGMNTGELFF	TGTGCCAGCAGCCTCAGGACTAGCGGGATGAACACCGGGGAGCTGTTTTTT
TRBJ1-5	NA	TRBD1	TRBV12-5	13	CASGPTGLQPQHF	TGTGCTAGTGGCCCGACAGGGTTACAGCCCCAGCATTTT
TRBJ2-7	NA	NA	TRBV29-1	13	CSVAAEGDYEQYF	TGCAGCGTTGCAGCGGAAGGAGACTACGAGCAGTACTTC
TRBJ2-1	NA	TRBD2	TRBV5-1	15	CASSLGLAGVNEQFF	TGCGCCAGCAGCTTGGGACTAGCGGGAGTTAATGAGCAGTTCTTC
TRBJ2-1	NA	TRBD1	TRBV6-5	13	CASPGQGGNEQFF	TGTGCCAGCCCGGGACAGGGGGGCAATGAGCAGTTCTTC